A selection of T cell receptor beta chains follows, all from one sample in a study of cytomegalovirus exposure and HLA in healthy donors. Generated by immunoSEQ multiplex PCR, the TCRdb table keeps only in-frame clones and is missing some. Among just over 95,000 clones, 78% were seen once, and the ten largest hold roughly 4.3%. The sequenced material came from PBMCs. The origin of the receptors is a woman aged 40 to 50 in good health and CMV-seropositive. Both conserved end residues are trimmed from each CDR3. Expanded clones are given a class, and other clones once, few, many or no size at all.

cdr3_aa: ASSPPPGTGHEQY; v_call: TRBV18; j_call: TRBJ2-7; clone_size: .
cdr3_aa: ASRADTVDEQF; v_call: TRBV10-2; j_call: TRBJ2-1; clone_size: .
cdr3_aa: ASSFEGGNTGELF; v_call: TRBV25-1; j_call: TRBJ2-2; clone_size: .
cdr3_aa: ASSLRSGNSPLH; v_call: TRBV5-6; j_call: TRBJ1-6; clone_size: .
cdr3_aa: ASRDRGDQPQH; v_call: TRBV27; j_call: TRBJ1-5; clone_size: .
cdr3_aa: SSEPSNTEAF; v_call: TRBV29-1; j_call: TRBJ1-1; clone_size: medium-sized
cdr3_aa: ASSVSGDHNEQF; v_call: TRBV9; j_call: TRBJ2-1; clone_size: .
cdr3_aa: ASSSNPGTGGYEQY; v_call: TRBV5-1; j_call: TRBJ2-7; clone_size: .
cdr3_aa: ASRSWTGVNTEAF; v_call: TRBV2; j_call: TRBJ1-1; clone_size: .
cdr3_aa: ASSKSHFHYEQY; v_call: TRBV21-1; j_call: TRBJ2-7; clone_size: .
cdr3_aa: ASSPIGLAGGGSYNEQF; v_call: TRBV27; j_call: TRBJ2-1; clone_size: .
cdr3_aa: AITGDRGSPDT; v_call: TRBV10-3; j_call: TRBJ1-2; clone_size: .
cdr3_aa: ASSLSRGTDTQY; v_call: TRBV18; j_call: TRBJ2-3; clone_size: .
cdr3_aa: ASSDLLGLAD; v_call: TRBV5-1; j_call: TRBJ2-5; clone_size: .
cdr3_aa: ASRSQGSDTEAF; v_call: TRBV28; j_call: TRBJ1-1; clone_size: .
cdr3_aa: ASESGQLTNYGYT; v_call: TRBV28; j_call: TRBJ1-2; clone_size: few
cdr3_aa: ASSQRGQHRSYEQY; v_call: TRBV7-3; j_call: TRBJ2-7; clone_size: .
cdr3_aa: ASRGDSSNQPQH; v_call: TRBV2; j_call: TRBJ1-5; clone_size: .
cdr3_aa: ASSLARVGQGDQTQY; v_call: TRBV7-6; j_call: TRBJ2-5; clone_size: .
cdr3_aa: ASRDINSGNTIY; v_call: TRBV6-6; j_call: TRBJ1-3; clone_size: .
cdr3_aa: ASSPLGLGSSYEQY; v_call: TRBV18; j_call: TRBJ2-7; clone_size: .
cdr3_aa: ASSKPGLPYEQY; v_call: TRBV6-5; j_call: TRBJ2-7; clone_size: .
cdr3_aa: ASSDPGTGVYEQY; v_call: TRBV6-1; j_call: TRBJ2-7; clone_size: .
cdr3_aa: ASIRDRLSTEAF; v_call: TRBV27; j_call: TRBJ1-1; clone_size: .
cdr3_aa: ASSEYTGELF; v_call: TRBV6-1; j_call: TRBJ2-2; clone_size: few
cdr3_aa: ASRTGQGPYEQY; v_call: TRBV19; j_call: TRBJ2-7; clone_size: .
cdr3_aa: ASSLTGAFSEAF; v_call: TRBV2; j_call: TRBJ1-1; clone_size: .
cdr3_aa: ASTQAGGIAYEQY; v_call: TRBV13; j_call: TRBJ2-7; clone_size: .
cdr3_aa: SVGRYNEQF; v_call: TRBV29-1; j_call: TRBJ2-1; clone_size: .
cdr3_aa: ASSYRAGANVLT; v_call: TRBV2; j_call: TRBJ2-6; clone_size: .
cdr3_aa: ASRLGAGVGDTQY; v_call: TRBV18; j_call: TRBJ2-3; clone_size: few
cdr3_aa: ASSIVLAGSNEQF; v_call: TRBV19; j_call: TRBJ2-1; clone_size: .
cdr3_aa: ASSLGRLAGTDTQY; v_call: TRBV11-3; j_call: TRBJ2-3; clone_size: .
cdr3_aa: AISGQTGKQDTEAF; v_call: TRBV10-3; j_call: TRBJ1-1; clone_size: .
cdr3_aa: ASSQDTGGSYQPQH; v_call: TRBV4-1; j_call: TRBJ1-5; clone_size: .
cdr3_aa: ASRRGQGHRELF; v_call: TRBV6-5; j_call: TRBJ2-2; clone_size: .
cdr3_aa: ASSLQGTEETQY; v_call: TRBV5-1; j_call: TRBJ2-5; clone_size: .
cdr3_aa: ASSPGTGWEETQY; v_call: TRBV9; j_call: TRBJ2-5; clone_size: .
cdr3_aa: ASRAPNTEAF; v_call: TRBV6-5; j_call: TRBJ1-1; clone_size: few
cdr3_aa: ASSSQDRGGETQY; v_call: TRBV11-3; j_call: TRBJ2-5; clone_size: .
cdr3_aa: APIGGGPRTDGEQY; v_call: TRBV27; j_call: TRBJ2-7; clone_size: .
cdr3_aa: SASNGMKQF; v_call: TRBV20-1; j_call: TRBJ2-1; clone_size: .
cdr3_aa: ASRTSGGNNEQF; v_call: TRBV6-5; j_call: TRBJ2-1; clone_size: .
cdr3_aa: ASRTTRVLYNEQF; v_call: TRBV6-5; j_call: TRBJ2-1; clone_size: once
cdr3_aa: ASNPRGDEQF; v_call: TRBV6-6; j_call: TRBJ2-1; clone_size: .
cdr3_aa: ASSGAYGYT; v_call: TRBV9; j_call: TRBJ1-2; clone_size: .
cdr3_aa: ASSRPSMLLAGDDTGELF; v_call: TRBV4-1; j_call: TRBJ2-2; clone_size: .
cdr3_aa: ASSLSGSSGANVLT; v_call: TRBV7-3; j_call: TRBJ2-6; clone_size: .
cdr3_aa: ATLGQRSSYEQY; v_call: TRBV28; j_call: TRBJ2-7; clone_size: once
cdr3_aa: ASSPATSGYNEQF; v_call: TRBV2; j_call: TRBJ2-1; clone_size: .
cdr3_aa: ASSPKFKTDTGELF; v_call: TRBV5-1; j_call: TRBJ2-2; clone_size: .
cdr3_aa: SVRDSPGGNTIY; v_call: TRBV29-1; j_call: TRBJ1-3; clone_size: .
cdr3_aa: ASYNFDTSLNSPLH; v_call: TRBV5-6; j_call: TRBJ1-6; clone_size: .
cdr3_aa: ASRTRDSRTEAF; v_call: TRBV2; j_call: TRBJ1-1; clone_size: .
cdr3_aa: ASSLRRRSNTEAF; v_call: TRBV28; j_call: TRBJ1-1; clone_size: once